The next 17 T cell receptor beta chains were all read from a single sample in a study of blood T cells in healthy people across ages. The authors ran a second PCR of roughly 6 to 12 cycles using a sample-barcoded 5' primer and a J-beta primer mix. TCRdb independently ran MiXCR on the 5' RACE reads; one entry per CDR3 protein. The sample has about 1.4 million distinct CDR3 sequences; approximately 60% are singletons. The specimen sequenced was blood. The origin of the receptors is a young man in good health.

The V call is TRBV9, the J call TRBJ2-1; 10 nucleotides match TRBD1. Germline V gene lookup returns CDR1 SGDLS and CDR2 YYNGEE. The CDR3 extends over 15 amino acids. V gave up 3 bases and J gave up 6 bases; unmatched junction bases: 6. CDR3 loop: CASSAQRTGGNEQFF. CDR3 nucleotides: TGTGCCAGCAGCGCCCAACGGACAGGGGGCAATGAGCAGTTCTTC.

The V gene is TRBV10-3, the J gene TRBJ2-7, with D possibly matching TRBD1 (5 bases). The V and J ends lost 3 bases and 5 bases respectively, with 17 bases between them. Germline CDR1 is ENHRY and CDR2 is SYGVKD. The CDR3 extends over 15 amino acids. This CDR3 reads CAISEGHLAPHEQYF. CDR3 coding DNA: TGTGCCATCAGTGAAGGACACCTCGCCCCCCACGAGCAGTACTTC.

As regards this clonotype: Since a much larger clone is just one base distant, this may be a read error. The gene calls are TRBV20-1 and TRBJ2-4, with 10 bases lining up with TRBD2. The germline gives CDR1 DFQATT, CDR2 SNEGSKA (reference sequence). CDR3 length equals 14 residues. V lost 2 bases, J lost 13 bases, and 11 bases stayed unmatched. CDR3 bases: TGCAGTGCTAGAAAGGACCTAGCGGGAGTTGTGCAGTACTTC. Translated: CSARKDLAGVVQYF.

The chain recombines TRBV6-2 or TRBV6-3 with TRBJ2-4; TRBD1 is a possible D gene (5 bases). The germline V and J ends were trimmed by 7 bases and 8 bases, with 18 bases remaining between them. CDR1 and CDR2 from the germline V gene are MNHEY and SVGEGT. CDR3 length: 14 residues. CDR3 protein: CASTQDMKVDIQYF. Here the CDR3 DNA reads TGTGCCAGCACCCAGGACATGAAGGTAGACATTCAGTACTTC.

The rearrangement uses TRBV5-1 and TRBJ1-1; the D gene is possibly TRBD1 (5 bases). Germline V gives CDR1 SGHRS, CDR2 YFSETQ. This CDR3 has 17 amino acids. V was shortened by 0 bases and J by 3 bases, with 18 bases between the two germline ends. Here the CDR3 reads CASSLEIFGAGDTEAFF. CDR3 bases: TGCGCCAGCAGCTTGGAGATATTTGGGGCGGGGGACACTGAAGCTTTCTTT.

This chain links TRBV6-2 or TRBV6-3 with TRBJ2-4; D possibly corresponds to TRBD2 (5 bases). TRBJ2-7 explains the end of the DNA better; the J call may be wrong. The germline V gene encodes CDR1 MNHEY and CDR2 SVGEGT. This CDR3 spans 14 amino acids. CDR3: CASSLAGESHEQYF. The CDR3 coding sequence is TGTGCCAGCAGTTTGGCGGGTGAATCCCACGAGCAGTACTTC.

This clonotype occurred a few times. The chain's CDR3 is CATGVKVINSYEQYF. CDR3 DNA: TGTGCCACCGGCGTTAAGGTCATTAACTCCTACGAGCAGTACTTC. The rearrangement uses TRBV6-4 and TRBJ2-7; D uncertain. The CDR3 runs 15 residues. Trimming pared 10 bases from V and 0 bases from J, leaving 19 bases between. Per the germline V gene, CDR1 is MRHNA and CDR2 is SNTAGT.

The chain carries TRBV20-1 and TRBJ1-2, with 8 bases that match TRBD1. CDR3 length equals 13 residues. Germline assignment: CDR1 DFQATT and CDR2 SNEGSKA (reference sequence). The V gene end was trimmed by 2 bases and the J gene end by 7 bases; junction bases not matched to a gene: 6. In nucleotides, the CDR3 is TGCAGTGCTAGACCTTTGGACAGGGCTGGCTACACCTTC. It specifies CSARPLDRAGYTF.

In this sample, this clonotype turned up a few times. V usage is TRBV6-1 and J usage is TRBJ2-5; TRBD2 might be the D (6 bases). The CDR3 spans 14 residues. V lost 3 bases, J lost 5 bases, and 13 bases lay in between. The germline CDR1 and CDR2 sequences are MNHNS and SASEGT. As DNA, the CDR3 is TGTGCCAGCAGTGAGGCGGGAAGTCCCGAGACCCAGTACTTC. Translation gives CASSEAGSPETQYF.

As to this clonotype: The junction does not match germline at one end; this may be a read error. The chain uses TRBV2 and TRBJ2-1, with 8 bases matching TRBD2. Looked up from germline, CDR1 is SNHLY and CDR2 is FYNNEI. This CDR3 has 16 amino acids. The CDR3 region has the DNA TGCGCCAGCAGTGAATCTGGCGGGAGGATGTACAATGAGCAGTTCTTC. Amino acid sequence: CASSESGGRMYNEQFF.

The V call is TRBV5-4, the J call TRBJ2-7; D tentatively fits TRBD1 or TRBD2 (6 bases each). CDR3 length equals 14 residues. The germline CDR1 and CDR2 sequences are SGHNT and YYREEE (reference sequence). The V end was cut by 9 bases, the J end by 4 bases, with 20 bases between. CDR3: CATLPWGASYEQYF. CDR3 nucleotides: TGTGCCACCCTACCTTGGGGGGCTTCGTACGAGCAGTACTTC.

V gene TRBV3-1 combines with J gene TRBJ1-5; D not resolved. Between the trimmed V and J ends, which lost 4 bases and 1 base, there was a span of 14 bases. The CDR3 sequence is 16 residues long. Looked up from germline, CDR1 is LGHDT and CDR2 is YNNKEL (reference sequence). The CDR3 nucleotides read TGTGCCAGCAGCCCACCTGAAGGACGGAGCAATCAGCCCCAGCATTTT. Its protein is CASSPPEGRSNQPQHF.

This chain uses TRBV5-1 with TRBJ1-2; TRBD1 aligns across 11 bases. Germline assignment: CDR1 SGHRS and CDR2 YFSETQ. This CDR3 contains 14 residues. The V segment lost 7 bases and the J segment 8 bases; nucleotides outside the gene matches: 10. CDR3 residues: CASRRTGGGRGYTF. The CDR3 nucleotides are TGCGCCAGCCGCCGGACAGGGGGCGGACGCGGCTACACCTTC.

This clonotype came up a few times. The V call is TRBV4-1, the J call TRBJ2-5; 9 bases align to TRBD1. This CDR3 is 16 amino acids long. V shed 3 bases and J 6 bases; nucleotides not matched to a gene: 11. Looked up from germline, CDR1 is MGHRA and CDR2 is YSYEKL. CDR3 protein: CASSQTPGQGRQTQYF. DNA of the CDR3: TGCGCCAGCAGCCAGACTCCGGGACAGGGCCGACAGACCCAGTACTTC.

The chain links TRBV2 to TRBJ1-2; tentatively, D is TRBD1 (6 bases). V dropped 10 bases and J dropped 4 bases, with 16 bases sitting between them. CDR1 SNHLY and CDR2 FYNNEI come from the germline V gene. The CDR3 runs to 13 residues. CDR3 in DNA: TGTGCCACCGAGGGGGGGGAGGCCTATGGCTACACCTTC. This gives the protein CATEGGEAYGYTF.

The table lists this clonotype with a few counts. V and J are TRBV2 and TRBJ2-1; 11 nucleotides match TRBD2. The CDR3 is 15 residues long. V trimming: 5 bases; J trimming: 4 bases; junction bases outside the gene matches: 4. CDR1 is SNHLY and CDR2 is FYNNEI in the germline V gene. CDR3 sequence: CASSQLAGEYNEQFF. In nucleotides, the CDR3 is TGTGCCAGCAGTCAACTAGCGGGAGAGTACAATGAGCAGTTCTTC.

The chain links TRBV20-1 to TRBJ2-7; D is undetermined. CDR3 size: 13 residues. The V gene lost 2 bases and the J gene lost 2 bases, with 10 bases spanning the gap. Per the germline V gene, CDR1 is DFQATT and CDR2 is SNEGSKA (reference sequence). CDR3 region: CSARSPLTYEQYF. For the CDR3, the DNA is TGCAGTGCTAGAAGCCCGTTAACCTACGAGCAGTACTTC.